This T cell receptor beta chain was retrieved from a study of metastatic and nonmetastatic thyroid tumors. Study-level background: Across peripheral blood and tumor or nodule tissue samples taken from malignant and benign thyroid patients, the repertoires were compared with one another.

This CDR3 region has 17 residues. Losses at the gene ends were 0 bases for V and 5 bases for J; bases not matched to a gene: 11. CDR1 SGHDT and CDR2 YYEEEE come from the germline V gene. General observations from the study: Compared with benign nodules, malignant thyroid tumors were reported to have significantly higher TCR beta diversity in both blood and tumor.

No treatment had been given to any patient before thyroid surgery. With MiXCR, TCRdb called clones anew from the PCR reads. The repertoire consists of about 70,000 clones, with less than 20% occurring once and the leading ten covering about 13%. On this clone: What it binds is not known.

Sequenced input: blood. V gene TRBV5-6 combines with J gene TRBJ2-3; 8 bases agree with TRBD2. The clonotype was recovered from a female donor with papillary thyroid cancer or a benign thyroid nodule (not recorded which). Some clones in this sample may be carry-over from other donors' samples. CDR3 residues: CASSLAAGVPSGDTQYF. In DNA, the CDR3 is TGTGCCAGCAGCTTGGCAGCGGGGGTACCTAGTGGAGATACGCAGTATTTT.